This is a list of T cell receptor beta chains from one sample in a study of T cells expressing NK-cell markers. TCRdb reworked the 5' RACE reads into one entry per CDR3 protein, no DNA. The sample's table shows a few hundred thousand distinct CDR3 sequences. Material: blood T cells: a sorted CD56 or NKG2C T cell subset, CD4+ or CD8+ T cells, or bulk PBMC T cells (not recorded which). All receptors derive from a man aged 18 to 69 in good health. CDR3s include the opening cysteine and the closing phenylalanine or tryptophan.

V	J	CDR3
TRBV20-1	TRBJ2-3	CSAHASRGTDTQYF
TRBV28	TRBJ1-1	CASRGRTGPNTEAFF
TRBV24-1	TRBJ2-1	CATSDIRGQGNYEQFF
TRBV5-1	TRBJ2-1	CASSSLDSAEQFF
TRBV5-1	TRBJ2-1	CASSPEVVRGDYNEQFF
TRBV5-5	TRBJ2-6	CASRISGANVLTF
TRBV5-1	TRBJ2-3	CASSRTASTDTQYF
TRBV20-1	TRBJ2-7	CSARDSDREVGSYEQYF
TRBV20-1	TRBJ1-1	CSAPRRGGMNTEAFF
TRBV6-1	TRBJ2-3	CASGPGKGTDTQYF
TRBV7-3	TRBJ1-2	CASSPSPGDYYGYTF
TRBV7-7	TRBJ1-5	CASSLVWRGSNQPQHF
TRBV28	TRBJ2-7	CASSLPYPRNFDEQYF
TRBV20-1	TRBJ2-3	CSALSSVGADTQYF
TRBV19	TRBJ2-7	CASSIKGTSGSYEQYF
TRBV6-1	TRBJ2-1	CATQPERLTTGNEQFF
TRBV3-1	TRBJ2-4	CASSQVTGVKNIQYF
TRBV5-1	TRBJ2-3	CASSRGTTDTQYF
TRBV14	TRBJ1-4	CASSQGTGLTNEKLFF
TRBV28	TRBJ2-3	CASSFRGWTDTQYF
TRBV6-5	TRBJ2-7	CASSYPGTGRYEQYF
TRBV4-1	TRBJ2-5	CASSQDPVYQETQYF
TRBV5-1	TRBJ2-7	CASSSDVRQISYEQYF
TRBV7-9	TRBJ2-2	CASTLIQGITGELFF
TRBV11-2	TRBJ2-3	CASSSVVAGDPTQYF
TRBV11-2	TRBJ1-6	CASSPRTAYNSPLHF
TRBV7-2	TRBJ2-1	CASGRRGGADEQFF
TRBV5-6	TRBJ2-4	CASSLRGDRAKNIQYF
TRBV6-4	TRBJ2-3	CASSDSTVTDTQYF
TRBV14	TRBJ1-6	CASSRDGQFYSPLHF
TRBV6-5	TRBJ2-7	CASSFLTYFIASYEQYF
TRBV5-1	TRBJ2-3	CASSFTSGGANTQYF
TRBV20-1	TRBJ2-5	CSATYTGVAWTQYF
TRBV6-5	TRBJ2-5	CASEFGGTQETQYF
TRBV18	TRBJ2-3	CASSPRRSPPTDTQYF
TRBV7-2	TRBJ2-1	CASSFPRDRGSYNEQFF
TRBV29-1	TRBJ2-5	CSVEEWQGETQYF
TRBV5-1	TRBJ1-1	CASSLAGTGYEAFF
TRBV20-1	TRBJ2-1	CSARGQAEQFF
TRBV25-1	TRBJ1-4	CASSVTGTEKLFF
TRBV7-9	TRBJ2-7	CASSHHRGVGAYEQYF
TRBV27	TRBJ2-1	CASSLSVGEQFF
TRBV29-1	TRBJ1-1	CSVVAGGQRAFF
TRBV20-1	TRBJ2-1	CSARDMRSYNEQFF
TRBV24-1	TRBJ2-2	CATSDLRTVANTGELFF
TRBV12-3/TRBV12-4	TRBJ2-1	CASTPYGANYNEQFF
TRBV7-2	TRBJ2-7	CASSLVDGNYEQYF
TRBV12-3/TRBV12-4	TRBJ2-4	CASSPGLAGEAKNIQYF
TRBV6-2/TRBV6-3	TRBJ1-5	CASSYSDRGRGQPQHF
TRBV4-1	TRBJ2-1	CASSQESAGGYNEQFF
TRBV3-1	TRBJ2-5	CASSQAAGGAVRETQYF
TRBV28	TRBJ2-1	CASSLYSRVLNEQFF
TRBV11-2	TRBJ2-5	CASSRRAASGGAGETQYF